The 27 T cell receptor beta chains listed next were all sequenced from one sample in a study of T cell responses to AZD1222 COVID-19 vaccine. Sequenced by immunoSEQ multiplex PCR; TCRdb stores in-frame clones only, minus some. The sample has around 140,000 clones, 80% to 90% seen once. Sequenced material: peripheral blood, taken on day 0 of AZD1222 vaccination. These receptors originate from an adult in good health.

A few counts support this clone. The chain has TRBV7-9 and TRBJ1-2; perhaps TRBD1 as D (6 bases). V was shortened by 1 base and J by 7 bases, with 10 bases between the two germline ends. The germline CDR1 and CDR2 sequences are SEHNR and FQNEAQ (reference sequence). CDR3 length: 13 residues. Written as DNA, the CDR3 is TGTGCCAGCAGCTTAGACAGGGTGATTGGCTACACCTTC. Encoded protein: CASSLDRVIGYTF.

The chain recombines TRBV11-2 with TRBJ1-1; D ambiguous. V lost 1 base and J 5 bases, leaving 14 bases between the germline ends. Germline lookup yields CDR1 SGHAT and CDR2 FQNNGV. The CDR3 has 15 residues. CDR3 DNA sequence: TGTGCCAGCAGCTTAGGCGGGAGTTGGAGGACTGAAGCTTTCTTT. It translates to CASSLGGSWRTEAFF. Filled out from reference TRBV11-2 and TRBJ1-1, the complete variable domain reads EAGVAQSPRYKIIEKRQSVAFWCNPISGHATLYWYQQILGQGPKLLIQFQNNGVVDDSQLPKDRFSAERLKGVDSTLKIQPAKLEDSAVYLCASSLGGSWRTEAFFGQGTRLTVV.

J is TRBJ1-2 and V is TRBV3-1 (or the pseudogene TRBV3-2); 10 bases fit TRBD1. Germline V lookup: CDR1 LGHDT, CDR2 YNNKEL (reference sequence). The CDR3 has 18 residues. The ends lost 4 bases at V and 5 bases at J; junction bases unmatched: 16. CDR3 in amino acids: CASSRPGGTGARGYGYTF. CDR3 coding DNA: TGTGCCAGCAGCCGCCCCGGTGGGACAGGGGCCAGGGGTTATGGCTACACCTTC.

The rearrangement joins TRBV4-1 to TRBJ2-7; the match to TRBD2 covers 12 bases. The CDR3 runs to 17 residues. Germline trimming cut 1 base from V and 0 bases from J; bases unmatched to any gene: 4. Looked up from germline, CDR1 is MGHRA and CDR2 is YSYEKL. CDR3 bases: TGCGCCAGCAGCCAAGGGACTAGCGGGACCAGCTCCTACGAGCAGTACTTC. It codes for CASSQGTSGTSSYEQYF.

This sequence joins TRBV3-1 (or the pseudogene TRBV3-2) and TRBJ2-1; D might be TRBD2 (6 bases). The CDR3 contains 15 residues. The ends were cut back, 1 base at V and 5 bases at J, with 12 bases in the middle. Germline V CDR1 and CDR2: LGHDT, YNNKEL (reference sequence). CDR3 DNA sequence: TGTGCCAGCAGCCAAGCACCCGGGGGACACAATGAGCAGTTCTTC. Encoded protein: CASSQAPGGHNEQFF.

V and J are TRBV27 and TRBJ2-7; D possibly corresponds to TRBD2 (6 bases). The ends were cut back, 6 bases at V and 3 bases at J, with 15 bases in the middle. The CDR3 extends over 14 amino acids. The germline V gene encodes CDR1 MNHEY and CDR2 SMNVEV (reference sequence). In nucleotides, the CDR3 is TGTGCCAGCAGGGAGGGGACGCAAAACTACGAGCAGTACTTC. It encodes CASREGTQNYEQYF.

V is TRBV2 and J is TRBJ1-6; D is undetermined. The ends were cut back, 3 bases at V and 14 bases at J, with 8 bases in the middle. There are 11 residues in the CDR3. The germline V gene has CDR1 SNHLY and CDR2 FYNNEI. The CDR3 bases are TGTGCCAGCAGTGACACCTGGGCCCTCCACTTT. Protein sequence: CASSDTWALHF.

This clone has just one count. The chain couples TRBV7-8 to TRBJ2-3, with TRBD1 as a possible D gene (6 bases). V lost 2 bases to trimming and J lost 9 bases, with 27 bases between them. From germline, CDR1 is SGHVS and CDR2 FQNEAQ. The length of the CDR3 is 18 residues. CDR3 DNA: TGTGCCAGCAGCTTAAGGGGTACGGCAGGGGATCCGATAGAGACGCAGTATTTT. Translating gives CASSLRGTAGDPIETQYF.

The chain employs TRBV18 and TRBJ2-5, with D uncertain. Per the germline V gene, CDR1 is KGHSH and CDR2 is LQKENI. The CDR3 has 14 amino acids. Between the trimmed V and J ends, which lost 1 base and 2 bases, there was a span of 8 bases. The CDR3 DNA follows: TGTGCCAGCTCACCACAGGCCTCGCAAGAGACCCAGTACTTC. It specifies CASSPQASQETQYF.

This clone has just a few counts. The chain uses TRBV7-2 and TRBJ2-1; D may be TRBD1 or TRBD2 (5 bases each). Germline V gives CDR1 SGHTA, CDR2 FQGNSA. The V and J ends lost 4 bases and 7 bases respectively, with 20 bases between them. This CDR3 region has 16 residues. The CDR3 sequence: CASSSIFARGLNEQFF. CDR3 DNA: TGTGCCAGCAGCTCCATCTTCGCGAGGGGTTTGAATGAGCAGTTCTTC.

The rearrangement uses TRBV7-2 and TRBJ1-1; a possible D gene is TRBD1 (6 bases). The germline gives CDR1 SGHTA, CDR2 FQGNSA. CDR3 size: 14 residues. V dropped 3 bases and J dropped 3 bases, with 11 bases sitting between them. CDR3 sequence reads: CASSFGRTDTEAFF. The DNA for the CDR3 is TGTGCCAGCAGCTTTGGTAGGACAGACACTGAAGCTTTCTTT.

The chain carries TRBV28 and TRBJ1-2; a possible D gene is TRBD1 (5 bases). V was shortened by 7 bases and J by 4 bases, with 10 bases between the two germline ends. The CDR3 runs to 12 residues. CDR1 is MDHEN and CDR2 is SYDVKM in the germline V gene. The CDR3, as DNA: TGTGCCAGCAACGGGGGACCCTATGGCTACACCTTC. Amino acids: CASNGGPYGYTF.

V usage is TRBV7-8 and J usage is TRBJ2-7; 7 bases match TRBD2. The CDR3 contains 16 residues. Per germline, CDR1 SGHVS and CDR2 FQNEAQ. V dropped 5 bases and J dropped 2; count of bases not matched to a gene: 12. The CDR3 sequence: CASSAGEGRGAYEQYF. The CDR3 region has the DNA TGTGCCAGCAGCGCGGGGGAGGGGCGGGGAGCCTACGAGCAGTACTTC. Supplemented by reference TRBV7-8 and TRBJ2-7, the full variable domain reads GAGVSQSPRYKVAKRGQDVALRCDPISGHVSLFWYQQALGQGPEFLTYFQNEAQLDKSGLPSDRFFAERPEGSVSTLKIQRTQQEDSAVYLCASSAGEGRGAYEQYFGPGTRLTVT.

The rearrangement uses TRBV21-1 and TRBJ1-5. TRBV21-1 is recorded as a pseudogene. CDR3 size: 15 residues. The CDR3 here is CASTHTRRNKQPQHF. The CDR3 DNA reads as TGTGCCAGCACACATACGCGGAGAAATAAACAGCCCCAGCATTTT.

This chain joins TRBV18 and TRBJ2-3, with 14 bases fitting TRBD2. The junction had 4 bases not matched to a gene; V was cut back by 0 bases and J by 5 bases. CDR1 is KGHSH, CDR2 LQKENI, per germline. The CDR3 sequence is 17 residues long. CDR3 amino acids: CASSPPRLAGGIDTQYF. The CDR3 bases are TGTGCCAGCTCACCACCGCGACTAGCGGGAGGGATAGATACGCAGTATTTT.

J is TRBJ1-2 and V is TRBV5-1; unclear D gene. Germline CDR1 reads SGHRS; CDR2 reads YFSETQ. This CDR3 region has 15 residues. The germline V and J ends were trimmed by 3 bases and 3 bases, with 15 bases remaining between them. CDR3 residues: CASSSGPGPDYGYTF. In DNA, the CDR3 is TGCGCCAGCAGCTCTGGACCGGGCCCCGACTATGGCTACACCTTC.

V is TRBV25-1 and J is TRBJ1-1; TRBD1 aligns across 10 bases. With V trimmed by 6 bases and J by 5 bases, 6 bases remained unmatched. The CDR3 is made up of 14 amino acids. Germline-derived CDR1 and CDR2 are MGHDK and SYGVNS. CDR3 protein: CASSPDRGRTEAFF. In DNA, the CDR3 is TGTGCCAGCAGCCCTGACAGGGGGCGGACTGAAGCTTTCTTT. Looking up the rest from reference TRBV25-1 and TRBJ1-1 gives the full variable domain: EADIYQTPRYLVIGTGKKITLECSQTMGHDKMYWYQQDPGMELHLIHYSYGVNSTEKGDLSSESTVSRIRTEHFPLTLESARPSHTSQYLCASSPDRGRTEAFFGQGTRLTVV.

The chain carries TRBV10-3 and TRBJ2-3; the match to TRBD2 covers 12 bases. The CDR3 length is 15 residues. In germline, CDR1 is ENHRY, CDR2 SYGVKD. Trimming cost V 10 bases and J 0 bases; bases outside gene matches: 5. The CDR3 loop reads CATLLAGGSTDTQYF. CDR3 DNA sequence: TGTGCCACCTTGCTAGCGGGGGGGAGCACAGATACGCAGTATTTT.

CDR3 in amino acids: CASSEGPGPIEGYTF. The CDR3, as DNA: TGTGCCAGCAGTGAAGGACCGGGCCCTATCGAGGGCTACACCTTC. The chain combines TRBV2 with TRBJ1-2; D is ambiguous. The V and J ends lost 1 base and 8 bases respectively, with 17 bases between them. Germline assignment: CDR1 SNHLY and CDR2 FYNNEI. The length of the CDR3 is 15 residues.

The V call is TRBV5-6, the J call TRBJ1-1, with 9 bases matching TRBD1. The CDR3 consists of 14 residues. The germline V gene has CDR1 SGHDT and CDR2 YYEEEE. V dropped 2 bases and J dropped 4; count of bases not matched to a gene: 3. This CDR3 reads CASSLNRGLTEAFF. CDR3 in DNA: TGTGCCAGCAGCTTAAACAGGGGGCTCACTGAAGCTTTCTTT.

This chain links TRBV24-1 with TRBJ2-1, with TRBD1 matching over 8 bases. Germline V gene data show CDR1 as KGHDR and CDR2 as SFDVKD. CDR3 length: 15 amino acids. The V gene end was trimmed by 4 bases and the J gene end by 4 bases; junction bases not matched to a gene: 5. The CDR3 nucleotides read TGTGCCACCAGTGAAACCGGGACAGGTTACAATGAGCAGTTCTTC. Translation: CATSETGTGYNEQFF.

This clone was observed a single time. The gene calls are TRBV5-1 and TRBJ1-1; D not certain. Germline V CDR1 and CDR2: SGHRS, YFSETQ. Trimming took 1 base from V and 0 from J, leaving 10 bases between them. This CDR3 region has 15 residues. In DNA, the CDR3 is TGCGCCAGCAGCTTGCTTGTCGGAATGAACACTGAAGCTTTCTTT. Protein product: CASSLLVGMNTEAFF.

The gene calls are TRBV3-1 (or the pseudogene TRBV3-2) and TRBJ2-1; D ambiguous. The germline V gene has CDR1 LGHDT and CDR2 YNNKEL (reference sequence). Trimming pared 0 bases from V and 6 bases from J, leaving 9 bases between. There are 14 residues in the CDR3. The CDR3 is CASSQERVINEQFF. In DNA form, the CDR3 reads TGTGCCAGCAGCCAAGAAAGGGTGATCAATGAGCAGTTCTTC.

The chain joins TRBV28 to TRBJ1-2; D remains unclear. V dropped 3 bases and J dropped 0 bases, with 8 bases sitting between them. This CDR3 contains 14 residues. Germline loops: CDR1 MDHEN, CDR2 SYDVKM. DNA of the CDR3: TGTGCCAGCAGTTTCGGCGCGTCTAACTATGGCTACACCTTC. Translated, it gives CASSFGASNYGYTF.

The CDR3 is CASSFGGRAGETQYF. CDR3 coding DNA: TGTGCCAGCAGTTTTGGCGGGAGGGCCGGGGAGACCCAGTACTTC. V usage is TRBV27 and J usage is TRBJ2-5; 9 bases are a match to TRBD2. V was clipped by 3 bases and J by 5 bases; unmatched bases: 7. CDR1 is MNHEY and CDR2 is SMNVEV in the germline V gene (reference sequence). The CDR3 covers 15 residues.

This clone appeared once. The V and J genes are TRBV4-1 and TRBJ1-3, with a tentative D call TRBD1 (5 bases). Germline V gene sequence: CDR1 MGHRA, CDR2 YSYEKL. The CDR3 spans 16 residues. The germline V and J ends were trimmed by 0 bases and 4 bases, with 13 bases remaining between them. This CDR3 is CASSQENLGEGNTIYF. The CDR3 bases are TGCGCCAGCAGCCAAGAAAATTTAGGGGAAGGAAACACCATATATTTT.

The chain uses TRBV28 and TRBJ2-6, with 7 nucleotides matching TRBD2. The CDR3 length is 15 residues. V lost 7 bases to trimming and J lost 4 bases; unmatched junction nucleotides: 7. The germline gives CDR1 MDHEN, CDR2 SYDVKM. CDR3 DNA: TGTGCCAGCATTACGGGAGGTGGAGGGGCCAACGTCCTGACTTTC. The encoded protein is CASITGGGGANVLTF. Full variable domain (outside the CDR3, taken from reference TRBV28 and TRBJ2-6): DVKVTQSSRYLVKRTGEKVFLECVQDMDHENMFWYRQDPGLGLRLIYFSYDVKMKEKGDIPEGYSVSREKKERFSLILESASTNQTSMYLCASITGGGGANVLTFGAGSRLTVL.